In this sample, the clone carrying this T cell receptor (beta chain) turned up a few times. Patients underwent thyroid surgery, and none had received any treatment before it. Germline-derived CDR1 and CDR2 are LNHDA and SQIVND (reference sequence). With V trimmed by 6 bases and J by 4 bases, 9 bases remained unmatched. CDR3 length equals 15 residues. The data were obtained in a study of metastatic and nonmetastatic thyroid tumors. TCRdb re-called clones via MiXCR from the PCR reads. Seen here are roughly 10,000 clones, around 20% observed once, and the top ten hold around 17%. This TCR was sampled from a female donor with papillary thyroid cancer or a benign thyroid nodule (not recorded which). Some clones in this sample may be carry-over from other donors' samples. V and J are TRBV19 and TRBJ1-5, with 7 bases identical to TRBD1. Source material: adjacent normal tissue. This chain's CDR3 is CASRETGRGNQPQHF. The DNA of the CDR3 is TGTGCCAGTAGAGAGACAGGGAGGGGTAATCAGCCCCAGCATTTT.